Listed here are 29 T cell receptor beta chains from one sample, sequenced in a study of T-cell memory formation after mild COVID-19. TCRdb analysed the 5' RACE reads with MiXCR anew, one entry per CDR3 protein. The sample holds nearly 250,000 distinct CDR3 sequences; over 15% are singletons and the top ten take under 2.5%. Sequenced material: PBMCs or a T cell subset sorted from them (not recorded which). The receptors come from an adult woman who had mild COVID-19 (a few samples of this study predate the infection). Cell type and time point are not known.

The rearrangement uses TRBV2 and TRBJ2-5; possible D gene TRBD2, 6 bases. CDR1 is SNHLY, CDR2 FYNNEI, per germline. The CDR3 is 14 amino acids. Between the trimmed V and J ends, which lost 6 bases and 4 bases, there was a span of 15 bases. This CDR3 reads CASSPHQGGETQYF. CDR3 sequence (DNA): TGTGCCAGCAGCCCCCACCAGGGAGGAGAGACCCAGTACTTC.

With respect to this clonotype: A much bigger clone sits one base away, suggesting this may be a read error. This chain links TRBV10-3 with TRBJ2-1, with D uncertain. CDR1 is ENHRY and CDR2 is SYGVKD in the germline V gene. The CDR3 has 11 amino acids. CDR3 residues: CDIEVYGEQFF. The CDR3 DNA reads TGTGACATCGAAGTATATGGTGAGCAGTTCTTC.

J is TRBJ2-1 and V is TRBV5-1; TRBD2 matches at 12 bases. This CDR3 spans 15 amino acids. After removal of 1 base from V and 6 bases from J, the junction contained 2 bases not matched to a gene. Germline CDR1 and CDR2: SGHRS and YFSETQ. Here the CDR3 reads CASSLMTSGGNEQFF. The CDR3 nucleotides are TGCGCCAGCAGCTTGATGACTAGCGGGGGCAATGAGCAGTTCTTC.

The V gene is TRBV4-3, the J gene TRBJ1-2; D possibly corresponds to TRBD1 (6 bases). Germline V gene lookup returns CDR1 LGHNA and CDR2 YSLEER. Trimming cost V 1 base and J 2 bases, with 11 bases left between them. This CDR3 has 15 amino acids. In nucleotides, the CDR3 is TGCGCCAGCAGCCAAGTCGAAGGGGGGAACTATGGCTACACCTTC. Amino acids: CASSQVEGGNYGYTF.

Notes on this clonotype: An end of the junction does not agree with germline; a read error may underlie this. V is TRBV5-6 and J is TRBJ2-7, with TRBD2 matching over 11 bases. CDR3 length: 15 amino acids. CDR1 and CDR2 (germline): SGHDT, YYEEEE. As DNA, the CDR3 is TGTGCCAGCAGCTTTGTGTCGTCTAGCGGGAGGCACTTAGACTTC. As protein: CASSFVSSSGRHLDF.

V and J are TRBV5-1 and TRBJ2-3; D is undetermined. The V end lost 0 bases, the J end lost 3 bases, and 8 bases lay between the germline ends. The CDR3 sequence is 14 residues long. CDR1 SGHRS and CDR2 YFSETQ come from the germline V gene. The CDR3 spells CASSLDSRTDTQYF. Written as DNA, the CDR3 is TGCGCCAGCAGCTTGGACTCTAGGACAGATACGCAGTATTTT. Based on the CDR3 plus reference TRBV5-1 and TRBJ2-3, the full variable domain is KAGVTQTPRYLIKTRGQQVTLSCSPISGHRSVSWYQQTPGQGLQFLFEYFSETQRNKGNFPGRFSGRQFSNSRSEMNVSTLELGDSALYLCASSLDSRTDTQYFGPGTRLTVL.

The CDR3 spells CASSPGRWGETQYF. CDR3 bases: TGCGCCAGCAGCCCTGGACGGTGGGGGGAGACCCAGTACTTC. The chain links TRBV5-1 to TRBJ2-5, with D possibly called TRBD1 or TRBD2 (5 bases each). CDR1 is SGHRS, CDR2 YFSETQ, per germline. This CDR3 has 14 amino acids. V gave up 4 bases and J gave up 5 bases, with 15 bases separating them.

This clonotype turned up a few times. The chain has TRBV29-1 and TRBJ2-1, with D perhaps being TRBD1 or TRBD2 (5 bases each). In germline, CDR1 is SQVTM, CDR2 ANQGSEA. The CDR3 loop spans 15 amino acids. The V end lost 6 bases, the J end lost 0 bases, and 15 bases lay between the germline ends. Here the CDR3 DNA reads TGCAGCGTAGAACGGGACGGCCTCTCCTACAATGAGCAGTTCTTC. This translates into CSVERDGLSYNEQFF.

V usage is TRBV25-1 and J usage is TRBJ2-3, with a weak D call TRBD1 (7 bases). V was shortened by 2 bases and J by 4 bases, with 10 bases between the two germline ends. CDR3 length: 14 residues. The germline V gene encodes CDR1 MGHDK and CDR2 SYGVNS. The CDR3 bases are TGTGCCAGCAGTGAAATCAGGGGGGCAGATACGCAGTATTTT. Its translation: CASSEIRGADTQYF.

This clonotype was seen more than once but under ten times. This sequence joins TRBV3-1 and TRBJ2-3; 7 nucleotides match TRBD1. The CDR3 is 16 residues long. Germline loops: CDR1 LGHDT, CDR2 YNNKEL (reference sequence). J gave up 2 bases and V 7 bases, and 12 bases lay outside the gene matches. DNA for the CDR3: TGTGCCAGCACCAAGGACAGGAGGCTTTACACAGATACGCAGTATTTT. This translates into CASTKDRRLYTDTQYF.

This clonotype was observed a handful of times. The CDR3 spells CASSSRGAGRPEAFF. The CDR3 DNA follows: TGTGCCAGCAGCAGCAGGGGGGCAGGTAGACCTGAAGCTTTCTTT. This rearrangement joins TRBV27 to TRBJ1-1; 7 bases match TRBD1. The CDR3 consists of 15 residues. From germline, CDR1 is MNHEY and CDR2 SMNVEV (reference sequence). Trimming took 6 bases from V and 6 from J; bases not matched to a gene: 13.

This clonotype appeared a few times. The chain uses TRBV28 and TRBJ2-1; 8 bases align to TRBD2. V trimming: 7 bases; J trimming: 11 bases; junction bases outside the gene matches: 16. Looked up from germline, CDR1 is MDHEN and CDR2 is SYDVKM. The length of the CDR3 is 15 residues. CDR3 sequence reads: CASIEGGSGTLKQFF. The CDR3 region has the DNA TGTGCCAGCATTGAAGGCGGTAGCGGGACCCTAAAGCAGTTCTTC.

This clonotype was seen a few times. This chain links TRBV6-5 with TRBJ2-2; no clear D. Per the germline V gene, CDR1 is MNHEY and CDR2 is SVGAGI. The CDR3 is 13 amino acids. Trimming took off 5 bases at V and 0 bases at J, with 4 bases between the two ends. The CDR3 loop is CASSESNTGELFF. In nucleotides, the CDR3 is TGTGCCAGCAGTGAATCGAACACCGGGGAGCTGTTTTTT.

J is TRBJ1-1 and V is TRBV5-1, with TRBD1 matching over 7 bases. J gave up 4 bases and V 0 bases, and 3 bases lay outside the gene matches. The length of the CDR3 is 14 residues. Germline lookup yields CDR1 SGHRS and CDR2 YFSETQ. CDR3 sequence: CASSLARGTTEAFF. The CDR3 region has the DNA TGCGCCAGCAGCTTGGCCAGGGGGACCACTGAAGCTTTCTTT.

This clonotype has just a few counts. The rearrangement links TRBV4-2 to TRBJ2-7; 10 bases align to TRBD2. CDR3 length: 16 residues. Germline CDR1 is LGHNA and CDR2 is YNFKEQ. V was pared by 0 bases and J by 4 bases, with 6 bases of the junction left unmatched. CDR3 DNA: TGTGCCAGCAGCCAAGATTGGGTAGCGGGAGGATACGAGCAGTACTTC. It specifies CASSQDWVAGGYEQYF.

The rearrangement joins TRBV4-1 to TRBJ2-3; the match to TRBD2 covers 7 bases. CDR1 and CDR2 (germline): MGHRA, YSYEKL. V trimming: 1 base; J trimming: 5 bases; junction bases outside the gene matches: 12. CDR3 length: 17 amino acids. CDR3 coding DNA: TGCGCCAGCAGCCAAGGGAGGGTACGGGGGAGGGGAGATACGCAGTATTTT. The encoded protein is CASSQGRVRGRGDTQYF.

The CDR3: CASSQGGGGRNQPQHF. CDR3 coding DNA: TGCGCCAGCAGCCAAGGAGGGGGCGGTCGCAATCAGCCCCAGCATTTT. This chain joins TRBV4-1 and TRBJ1-5; 7 nucleotides agree with TRBD1. V shed 1 base and J 2 bases; nucleotides not matched to a gene: 5. The CDR3 covers 16 residues. The germline gives CDR1 MGHRA, CDR2 YSYEKL.

The chain links TRBV6-5 to TRBJ2-3; a weak D match, TRBD1 (6 bases). The CDR3 is made up of 14 amino acids. Trimming pared 1 base from V and 3 bases from J, leaving 8 bases between. In germline, CDR1 is MNHEY, CDR2 SVGAGI. CDR3 amino acids: CASSYYRATDTQYF. DNA of the CDR3: TGTGCCAGCAGTTACTACAGGGCGACAGATACGCAGTATTTT.

This clonotype was detected a few times. The chain couples TRBV7-8 to TRBJ2-5; tentatively, D is TRBD2 (6 bases). Germline V gene lookup returns CDR1 SGHVS and CDR2 FQNEAQ. V shed 0 bases and J shed 2 bases, with 25 bases lying between them. CDR3 length: 20 amino acids. The CDR3 region has the DNA TGTGCCAGCAGCTTAGCAGCGGTCGGAAGGTCGGGAGCGTTACAAGAGACCCAGTACTTC. It yields the protein CASSLAAVGRSGALQETQYF.

The rearrangement uses TRBV4-1 and TRBJ2-3; D gene unclear. Germline V gene lookup returns CDR1 MGHRA and CDR2 YSYEKL. This CDR3 has 14 amino acids. V was shortened by 3 bases and J by 4 bases, with 11 bases between the two germline ends. The CDR3 loop is CASSQPRRSDTQYF. The CDR3 DNA follows: TGCGCCAGCAGCCAGCCCAGAAGATCAGATACGCAGTATTTT.

The chain joins TRBV20-1 to TRBJ1-2; perhaps TRBD1 as D (6 bases). CDR3 size: 13 residues. The V and J ends lost 1 base and 8 bases respectively, with 14 bases between them. Germline CDR1 DFQATT, CDR2 SNEGSKA (reference sequence). In DNA form, the CDR3 reads TGCAGTGCTAGAGTACAGGGAGGTCAAGGCTACACCTTC. This sequence encodes CSARVQGGQGYTF.

This clonotype was detected only once. The V call is TRBV12-3 or TRBV12-4, the J call TRBJ1-1; D not resolved. CDR3 length: 15 amino acids. The V gene lost 4 bases and the J gene lost 9 bases, with 21 bases spanning the gap. In DNA, the CDR3 is TGTGCCAGCAGTTCCGGACTGGTCGCCGAGGGCAAAGCTTTCTTT. This codes for CASSSGLVAEGKAFF.

This clonotype was found a few times. The CDR3, as DNA: TGTGCCTGGAGTGTACGGGGGGATGCGGGATCACCCCTCCACTTT. Its translation: CAWSVRGDAGSPLHF. The rearrangement uses TRBV30 and TRBJ1-6, with a tentative D call TRBD1 (5 bases). V lost 0 bases to trimming and J lost 10 bases, with 16 bases between them. The CDR3 loop spans 15 amino acids. Germline V gene lookup returns CDR1 GTSNPN and CDR2 SVGIG (reference sequence).

The gene calls are TRBV6-2 or TRBV6-3 and TRBJ2-3, with 7 bases fitting TRBD1. This CDR3 contains 16 residues. Per germline, CDR1 MNHEY and CDR2 SVGEGT. V lost 5 bases, J lost 0 bases, and 8 bases stayed unmatched. Here the CDR3 reads CASSRRQGGSTDTQYF. The CDR3 nucleotides are TGTGCCAGCAGTCGACGACAGGGCGGAAGCACAGATACGCAGTATTTT.

The rearrangement links TRBV5-1 to TRBJ1-1; no clear D gene. This CDR3 is 14 amino acids long. Trimming removed 3 bases from V and 3 bases from J, with 12 bases in between. Germline lookup yields CDR1 SGHRS and CDR2 YFSETQ. CDR3: CASSSSRWDTEAFF. The CDR3 region has the DNA TGCGCCAGCAGCTCCAGCCGCTGGGACACTGAAGCTTTCTTT.

This clonotype was seen at least ten times. The chain uses TRBV7-8 and TRBJ2-7, with 9 bases lining up with TRBD1. Trimming cost V 5 bases and J 6 bases; bases outside gene matches: 5. The length of the CDR3 is 13 residues. Germline CDR1 SGHVS, CDR2 FQNEAQ. As DNA, the CDR3 is TGTGCCAGCAGCCCCGGGACAGGGTCCGAGCAGTACTTC. Residues: CASSPGTGSEQYF.

The genes are TRBV7-2 and TRBJ2-3, with TRBD2 identical over 13 bases. Per germline, CDR1 SGHTA and CDR2 FQGNSA. The CDR3 spans 15 residues. V was pared by 5 bases and J by 5 bases, with 4 bases of the junction left unmatched. The CDR3 spells CASSPRTSGRDTQYF. The CDR3 DNA reads TGTGCCAGCAGCCCCCGGACTAGCGGGAGAGATACGCAGTATTTT. Together with reference TRBV7-2 and TRBJ2-3, the CDR3 gives the full variable domain: GAGVSQSPSNKVTEKGKDVELRCDPISGHTALYWYRQSLGQGLEFLIYFQGNSAPDKSGLPSDRFSAERTGGSVSTLTIQRTQQEDSAVYLCASSPRTSGRDTQYFGPGTRLTVL.

The V and J genes are TRBV7-3 and TRBJ2-1; 10 nucleotides match TRBD2. CDR3 length: 14 residues. Unmatched junction bases numbered 5, after V lost 0 bases and J lost 12 bases. From germline, CDR1 is SGHTA and CDR2 FQGTGA. The CDR3 DNA sequence: TGTGCCAGCAGCTTAACCGATAGCGGGGGGCGGCAGTTCTTC. Protein product: CASSLTDSGGRQFF.

This clonotype was counted many times. J is TRBJ2-2 and V is TRBV27; tentatively, D is TRBD1 (6 bases). Germline V gene sequence: CDR1 MNHEY, CDR2 SMNVEV (reference sequence). The CDR3 totals 16 residues. The germline V and J ends were trimmed by 7 bases and 3 bases, with 18 bases remaining between them. DNA for the CDR3: TGTGCCAGCACCTTGGGTCGTCAGGGGTACACCGGGGAGCTGTTTTTT. This codes for CASTLGRQGYTGELFF.